The entry below describes one T cell receptor beta chain. The sample originates from a study of blood T cell repertoires in COVID-19. The method was immunoSEQ multiplex PCR; TCRdb's version includes in-frame clones alone and lacks a portion of them. The sample holds about 230,000 clones, roughly 90% seen once. Germline lookup yields CDR1 SGHDN and CDR2 FVKESK. The CDR3 is 16 amino acids. Trimming cost V 5 bases and J 5 bases, with 18 bases left between them. Sequenced sample: PBMCs or T cells enriched from blood (not recorded which). The sequence was obtained from a woman between 25 and 40 years old with acute COVID-19. The chain is built from TRBV14 and TRBJ1-4, with D perhaps TRBD1 (5 bases). For the CDR3, the DNA is TGTGCCAGCAGCGCTCTCCGGGCAGGGAGGAATGAAAAACTGTTTTTT. Amino acids: CASSALRAGRNEKLFF.